A single sample is the source of the 4 T cell receptor beta chains below, sequenced in a study of blood T cell repertoires in COVID-19. Here immunoSEQ multiplex PCR was the method, and the copy in TCRdb shows in-frame clones only, minus some. The data hold 500,000 or so clones, with about nine tenths observed a single time. The sequencing input was PBMCs or T cells enriched from blood (not recorded which). The receptors derive from a woman younger than 35 who had recovered from COVID-19.

This sequence joins TRBV6-5 and TRBJ1-1; tentative D call: TRBD1 (6 bases). V lost 2 bases, J lost 2 bases, and 15 bases lay in between. This CDR3 contains 16 residues. Germline CDR1 reads MNHEY; CDR2 reads SVGAGI. The CDR3 sequence: CASSYDRTARNTEAFF. The CDR3 coding sequence is TGTGCCAGCAGTTACGACAGGACAGCAAGAAACACTGAAGCTTTCTTT.

The chain couples TRBV3-1 (or the pseudogene TRBV3-2) to TRBJ1-1; D ambiguous. Germline V gene lookup returns CDR1 LGHDT and CDR2 YNNKEL (reference sequence). The V gene lost 3 bases and the J gene lost 6 bases, with 14 bases spanning the gap. The CDR3 spans 14 residues. The CDR3 DNA reads TGTGCCAGCAGCCACACCCTCCGGTTCGCTGAAGCTTTCTTT. Amino acid sequence: CASSHTLRFAEAFF.

This chain uses TRBV2 with TRBJ2-5; a weak D match, TRBD2 (6 bases). CDR1 SNHLY and CDR2 FYNNEI come from the germline V gene. The CDR3 consists of 17 residues. The V gene lost 7 bases and the J gene lost 1 base, with 22 bases spanning the gap. CDR3 amino acids: CASILDGLLKPQETQYF. The CDR3, as DNA: TGTGCCAGCATTCTCGACGGACTACTCAAGCCCCAAGAGACCCAGTACTTC.

The rearrangement joins TRBV3-1 (or the pseudogene TRBV3-2) to TRBJ2-2; the D is unclear. CDR1 LGHDT and CDR2 YNNKEL come from the germline V gene (reference sequence). Trimming removed 6 bases at V and 2 bases at J, with 7 bases between. This CDR3 comprises 13 residues. The CDR3 protein is CASRHLNTGELFF. CDR3 bases: TGTGCCAGCAGGCATCTAAACACCGGGGAGCTGTTTTTT.